A single sample is the source of the 6 T cell receptor beta chains below, sequenced in a study of blood T cell repertoires in COVID-19. The repertoire was sequenced with immunoSEQ multiplex PCR; TCRdb's copy has only in-frame clones and lacks some. The table has some 69,000 clones, roughly 90% seen once. Material: peripheral blood. The source of these receptors is a man in his 60s with acute or convalescent COVID-19.

The chain links TRBV19 to TRBJ1-1; D perhaps matches TRBD1 (5 bases). Between the trimmed V and J ends, which lost 7 bases and 4 bases, there was a span of 16 bases. The germline gives CDR1 LNHDA, CDR2 SQIVND (reference sequence). This CDR3 has 14 residues. This chain's CDR3 is CASTLSGLGTEAFF. The DNA of the CDR3 is TGTGCCAGTACCTTGTCAGGGCTTGGCACTGAAGCTTTCTTT. The complete variable domain, with remaining parts taken from reference TRBV19 and TRBJ1-1, reads DGGITQSPKYLFRKEGQNVTLSCEQNLNHDAMYWYRQDPGQGLRLIYYSQIVNDFQKGDIAEGYSVSREKKESFPLTVTSAQKNPTAFYLCASTLSGLGTEAFFGQGTRLTVV.

The chain has TRBV21-1 and TRBJ2-7; TRBD1 is the table's D call and was not checked against the DNA. TRBV21-1 is deemed a pseudogene. The CDR3 covers 13 residues. The CDR3 nucleotides are TGTGCCAACCCGGGACAGCACTTCTGCGAGCAGTACTTC. Its protein product is CANPGQHFCEQYF.

The V call is TRBV15, the J call TRBJ2-2; 12 bases agree with TRBD1. V lost 5 bases and J lost 12; bases outside the gene matches: 4. Germline V gene sequence: CDR1 LNHNV, CDR2 YYDKDF (reference sequence). This CDR3 has 13 amino acids. The DNA for the CDR3 is TGTGCCACCAGCGGACGGGACAGGGGGCAGCTGTTTTTT. Protein product: CATSGRDRGQLFF. Combining the CDR3 with reference TRBV15 and TRBJ2-2 gives the whole variable domain DAMVIQNPRYQVTQFGKPVTLSCSQTLNHNVMYWYQQKSSQAPKLLFHYYDKDFNNEADTPDNFQSRRPNTSFCFLDIRSPGLGDTAMYLCATSGRDRGQLFFGEGSRLTVL.

The rearrangement joins TRBV4-2 to TRBJ2-1; 9 bases agree with TRBD2. The CDR3 runs to 18 residues. Losses at the gene ends were 0 bases for V and 4 bases for J; bases not matched to a gene: 10. Germline loops: CDR1 LGHNA, CDR2 YNFKEQ. The CDR3 nucleotides are TGTGCCAGCAGCCAAGAGAATCCAGCGGGGGGCGGTTACAATGAGCAGTTCTTC. It codes for CASSQENPAGGGYNEQFF.

The V call is TRBV27, the J call TRBJ2-7; 8 nucleotides agree with TRBD1. The CDR3 contains 20 residues. Germline trimming cut 4 bases from V and 2 bases from J; bases unmatched to any gene: 22. Germline CDR1 MNHEY, CDR2 SMNVEV (reference sequence). The CDR3 bases are TGTGCCAGCAGTTCGAGGGTTCCTAGGGGGACAGGCGATAGTACCTACGAGCAGTACTTC. Translating gives CASSSRVPRGTGDSTYEQYF.

This clone was picked up one time. The V call is TRBV19, the J call TRBJ1-2, with 9 bases lining up with TRBD1. The CDR3 is 14 residues long. V lost 6 bases to trimming and J lost 0 bases; unmatched junction nucleotides: 2. Germline lookup yields CDR1 LNHDA and CDR2 SQIVND (reference sequence). The CDR3 region has the DNA TGTGCCAGTAGAGACAGGGGGACTAACTATGGCTACACCTTC. Protein: CASRDRGTNYGYTF.